These 24 T cell receptor beta chains were all obtained from the same sample, sequenced in a study of patients and donors after allogeneic stem cell transplantation. TCRdb analysed the RT-PCR reads with MiXCR anew, one entry per CDR3 protein. Of about 150,000 distinct CDR3 sequences detected, roughly 35% appear once; the ten largest clones hold about 50%. The sequenced sample consisted of blood, either unsorted or a sorted T cell fraction (not recorded which). These receptors all come from a human donor who was either an allogeneic HSCT recipient or a stem cell or donor lymphocyte infusion donor (not recorded which). It is not recorded whose cells these are; they may come from a transplant donor.

This clonotype was detected a few times. Here the CDR3 reads CASSEHLGGGRQPQHF. CDR3 bases: TGTGCCAGCAGTGAGCACCTCGGAGGGGGCAGACAGCCCCAGCATTTT. J is TRBJ1-5 and V is TRBV12-3 or TRBV12-4, with 7 bases identical to TRBD1. V lost 5 bases and J lost 7; bases outside the gene matches: 14. This CDR3 comprises 16 residues.

The rearrangement uses TRBV4-1 and TRBJ2-3, with 9 positions matching TRBD1. Looked up from germline, CDR1 is MGHRA and CDR2 is YSYEKL. Germline trimming cut 4 bases from V and 3 bases from J; bases unmatched to any gene: 5. The length of the CDR3 is 15 residues. The chain's CDR3 is CASSRIQGATDTQYF. The CDR3 nucleotides read TGCGCCAGCAGCCGGATACAGGGGGCAACAGATACGCAGTATTTT.

The rearrangement uses TRBV7-9 and TRBJ1-1, with 7 positions matching TRBD1. There are 15 residues in the CDR3. Losses at the gene ends were 3 bases for V and 1 base for J; bases not matched to a gene: 5. Germline lookup yields CDR1 SEHNR and CDR2 FQNEAQ (reference sequence). The CDR3 reads CASSFYRGSNTEAFF. CDR3 coding DNA: TGTGCCAGCAGCTTTTACAGGGGCTCGAACACTGAAGCTTTCTTT. The complete variable domain, with remaining parts taken from reference TRBV7-9 and TRBJ1-1, reads DTGVSQNPRHKITKRGQNVTFRCDPISEHNRLYWYRQTLGQGPEFLTYFQNEAQLEKSRLLSDRFSAERPKGSFSTLEIQRTEQGDSAMYLCASSFYRGSNTEAFFGQGTRLTVV.

This clonotype was seen more than once but under ten times. This chain links TRBV2 with TRBJ2-7; D gene unclear. The V gene's germline CDR1 is SNHLY and CDR2 FYNNEI. V gave up 5 bases and J gave up 4 bases, with 12 bases separating them. The CDR3 is 13 amino acids. CDR3 bases: TGTGCCAGCAGTCGCGCTCAGAGGTACGAGCAGTACGTC. Translation: CASSRAQRYEQYV.

The chain is built from TRBV7-9 and TRBJ2-7, with unresolved D. The CDR3 sequence is 13 residues long. Deletions cut 3 bases from V and 3 bases from J, with 9 bases between. Per the germline V gene, CDR1 is SEHNR and CDR2 is FQNEAQ (reference sequence). The CDR3 region is CASSLDGYYEQYF. CDR3 nucleotide sequence: TGTGCCAGCAGCTTGGACGGATACTACGAGCAGTACTTC.

The chain is built from TRBV4-2 and TRBJ1-5; the D gene is possibly TRBD1 (5 bases). Trimming removed 2 bases from V and 2 bases from J, with 25 bases in between. Germline values: CDR1 LGHNA, CDR2 YNFKEQ. The length of the CDR3 is 20 residues. The CDR3, as DNA: TGTGCCAGCAGCCAAAACCTCGGGCAGGTGAGGGGATACGGCAATCAGCCCCAGCATTTT. Encoded protein: CASSQNLGQVRGYGNQPQHF.

This sequence joins TRBV5-1 and TRBJ2-1; D may correspond to TRBD1 or TRBD2 (5 bases each). Germline values: CDR1 SGHRS, CDR2 YFSETQ. V shed 2 bases and J shed 6 bases, with 15 bases lying between them. The length of the CDR3 is 15 residues. The CDR3 DNA sequence: TGCGCCAGCAGCTTCCCGAGGGGCCCTTCCAATGAGCAGTTCTTC. Protein: CASSFPRGPSNEQFF.

The chain has TRBV7-2 and TRBJ1-4; D is perhaps TRBD1 (5 bases). This CDR3 spans 15 amino acids. Looked up from germline, CDR1 is SGHTA and CDR2 is FQGNSA. The V end lost 1 base, the J end lost 3 bases, and 9 bases lay between the germline ends. CDR3 bases: TGTGCCAGCAGCTTAGGAGGGGAGCCTAATGAAAAACTGTTTTTT. Its translation: CASSLGGEPNEKLFF.

The V and J genes are TRBV12-3 or TRBV12-4 and TRBJ1-3; D is ambiguous. The CDR3 runs 14 residues. Deletions cut 3 bases from V and 9 bases from J, with 15 bases between. The CDR3 DNA follows: TGTGCCAGCAGTTTCGTGTCCGGCTGGGGCACCATATATTTT. Encoded protein: CASSFVSGWGTIYF.

The CDR3 protein is CASSRRLKNTGELFF. In DNA, the CDR3 is TGTGCCAGCAGCCGCCGACTGAAGAACACCGGGGAGCTGTTTTTT. The chain combines TRBV6-5 with TRBJ2-2; no firm D call. V lost 6 bases and J lost 1, with 12 bases in between. Looked up from germline, CDR1 is MNHEY and CDR2 is SVGAGI. This CDR3 has 15 residues.

This chain connects TRBV28 to TRBJ1-1; 8 positions match TRBD1. This CDR3 region has 14 residues. With V trimmed by 6 bases and J by 6 bases, 9 bases remained unmatched. CDR1 MDHEN and CDR2 SYDVKM come from the germline V gene. The chain's CDR3 is CASSLRQGKPEAFF. The CDR3 DNA follows: TGTGCCAGCAGCCTTCGACAGGGGAAACCTGAAGCTTTCTTT.

The chain uses TRBV12-3 or TRBV12-4 and TRBJ1-5; 9 positions match TRBD1. This CDR3 spans 14 amino acids. The ends lost 5 bases at V and 7 bases at J; junction bases unmatched: 6. The CDR3 is CASSLDRGGQPQHF. The CDR3 DNA follows: TGTGCCAGCAGTCTGGACAGGGGAGGACAGCCCCAGCATTTT.

The table lists this clonotype with a few counts. J is TRBJ1-1 and V is TRBV10-3; weak D call: TRBD1 (6 bases). This CDR3 is built from 16 residues. Per the germline V gene, CDR1 is ENHRY and CDR2 is SYGVKD. The ends were cut back, 2 bases at V and 0 bases at J, with 13 bases in the middle. The CDR3 region has the DNA TGTGCCATCAGTGAGCTAGTAGGACAGCTGAACACTGAAGCTTTCTTT. Translation gives CAISELVGQLNTEAFF.

In its sample, this clonotype was seen a few times. This chain connects TRBV5-1 to TRBJ1-2, with D uncertain. The CDR3 loop spans 11 amino acids. V gave up 2 bases and J gave up 9 bases, with 8 bases separating them. Germline values: CDR1 SGHRS, CDR2 YFSETQ. Written as DNA, the CDR3 is TGCGCCAGCAGCTTAGACGGGAGCTACACCTTC. It yields the protein CASSLDGSYTF.

This clonotype was counted between two and nine times. The rearrangement uses TRBV20-1 and TRBJ1-3; 7 nucleotides line up with TRBD1. This CDR3 contains 14 residues. Per the germline V gene, CDR1 is DFQATT and CDR2 is SNEGSKA (reference sequence). Trimming cost V 5 bases and J 2 bases; bases outside gene matches: 6. Here the CDR3 DNA reads TGCAGTGCTTCTCGCACAGGGGCTGGAAACACCATATATTTT. Translation: CSASRTGAGNTIYF.

The CDR3 DNA reads TGTGCCAGCAGTGAAGCGAGCGGTTCTCGTGGCTACACCTTC. It specifies CASSEASGSRGYTF. The chain has TRBV2 and TRBJ1-2, with unresolved D. Trimming took off 0 bases at V and 7 bases at J, with 12 bases between the two ends. This CDR3 spans 14 amino acids. CDR1 is SNHLY, CDR2 FYNNEI, per germline.

There are a few counts of this clonotype. The chain carries TRBV5-1 and TRBJ2-7; 7 bases are a match to TRBD1. CDR1 and CDR2 from the germline V gene are SGHRS and YFSETQ. The CDR3 covers 14 residues. V shed 3 bases and J 3 bases; nucleotides not matched to a gene: 6. The CDR3 here is CASSYDRAFYEQYF. The CDR3 DNA follows: TGCGCCAGCAGCTACGACAGGGCTTTCTACGAGCAGTACTTC.

CDR3 nucleotide sequence: TGTGCCAGCATTTGGGGACAGAACACCGGGGAGCTGTTTTTT. This sequence encodes CASIWGQNTGELFF. This sequence joins TRBV6-6 and TRBJ2-2, with a weak D call TRBD1 (6 bases). From germline, CDR1 is MNHNY and CDR2 SVGAGI (reference sequence). Trimming pared 7 bases from V and 1 base from J, leaving 10 bases between. The CDR3 contains 14 residues.

The sample holds a few counts of this clonotype. This chain uses TRBV4-2 with TRBJ1-1, with 7 bases that match TRBD1. CDR3 size: 15 residues. J lost 2 bases, V lost 0 bases, and 3 bases had no gene match. The V gene's germline CDR1 is LGHNA and CDR2 YNFKEQ. The CDR3 DNA follows: TGTGCCAGCAGCCAAGATTACAGGGGTAACACTGAAGCTTTCTTT. It translates to CASSQDYRGNTEAFF.

This chain uses TRBV7-9 with TRBJ2-2; TRBD2 is a possible D gene (5 bases). V was clipped by 5 bases and J by 6 bases, with 7 bases between them. CDR3 size: 12 residues. CDR1 and CDR2 from the germline V gene are SEHNR and FQNEAQ (reference sequence). CDR3 bases: TGTGCCAGCAGCCGGGAAGCCGGGGAGCTGTTTTTT. Translated: CASSREAGELFF.

This sequence joins TRBV2 and TRBJ1-1; D gene unclear. Trimming shortened V by 3 bases and J by 6 bases, and 14 bases separated the two germline ends. Germline CDR1 reads SNHLY; CDR2 reads FYNNEI. This CDR3 region has 14 residues. CDR3 nucleotide sequence: TGTGCCAGCAGTGACGAAGGAATTAATTCTGAAGCTTTCTTT. Amino acid sequence: CASSDEGINSEAFF.

With regard to this clonotype: Sequence at one end of the junction differs from germline and may be a read error. The rearrangement links TRBV9 to TRBJ2-1; 10 bases fit TRBD2. The CDR3 consists of 15 residues. Looked up from germline, CDR1 is SGDLS and CDR2 is YYNGEE. The CDR3 loop is CTSSVGSGGYNEQFF. CDR3 sequence (DNA): TGTACCAGCAGCGTAGGTAGCGGGGGGTACAATGAGCAGTTCTTC.

The rearrangement links TRBV28 to TRBJ1-2, with D perhaps matching TRBD1 (6 bases). V lost 5 bases, J lost 4 bases, and 17 bases lay in between. CDR3 length equals 15 residues. The germline CDR1 and CDR2 sequences are MDHEN and SYDVKM. The CDR3 is CASSHQQGNPYGYTF. The CDR3 region has the DNA TGTGCCAGCAGTCATCAACAGGGAAACCCCTATGGCTACACCTTC.

The J gene is TRBJ1-2, the V gene TRBV2; D possibly corresponds to TRBD1 (5 bases). V lost 7 bases to trimming and J lost 8 bases, with 11 bases between them. Germline V gene lookup returns CDR1 SNHLY and CDR2 FYNNEI. The CDR3 loop spans 11 amino acids. CDR3 residues: CASNTGVGYTF. The CDR3 nucleotides read TGTGCCAGCAATACAGGTGTAGGCTACACCTTC. The whole variable domain, remainder taken from reference TRBV2 and TRBJ1-2, is EPEVTQTPSHQVTQMGQEVILRCVPISNHLYFYWYRQILGQKVEFLVSFYNNEISEKSEIFDDQFSVERPDGSNFTLKIRSTKLEDSAMYFCASNTGVGYTFGSGTRLTVV.